The present T cell receptor (beta chain) was sequenced within a study of cytomegalovirus exposure and HLA in healthy donors (dated 2017 in TCRdb). Study-level background: A later analysis indicated that the 90 to 150 validation repertoires were generated on the platform also employed for the approximately 700 repertoires of the first cohort. To predict cytomegalovirus infection status, the study brought together high-throughput TCR immunosequencing, statistical association of individual TCRs with disease status, and machine learning. A separate validation cohort of some 130 different subjects was used in addition to the roughly 700-subject first cohort. The study aimed to test whether signatures of past pathogen exposure could be identified by cataloging public T cell receptors. The study at large found these results: In a later analysis, TCRs clustered in the first cohort were found to also tend to co-occur in the approximately 120 validation repertoires, with around 94% of cluster scores above 0. Cytomegalovirus status was reported to be diagnosed by the classifier with high specificity and sensitivity in both the original and validation cohorts. A few of the identified cytomegalovirus-associated TCR beta chains were confirmed in vitro to be specific for cytomegalovirus antigens. A later analysis had no HLA typing for the validation cohort, so co-occurrence there was scored across all 120 or so repertoires. The authors suggested that the approach could potentially be extended to other disease states and immunological phenotypes. In the study, 150 to 200 TCR beta chains were listed as associated with cytomegalovirus. Across donors, most TCR sequences were observed very rarely, whereas some public TCRs were present in many individuals.

The donors were included in the validation cohort of 90 to 150 subjects, a group kept apart from the approximately 700-subject first cohort. To prepare the library, the immunoSEQ multiplex PCR assay was applied. The authors' pipeline ran thus. A statistical classification framework was built to diagnose cytomegalovirus status from the catalog of TCR beta chain sequences. TCRdb carries this immuneACCESS record with in-frame sequences only. Its versions omit some clonotypes, under half of them owing to an unresolved V gene in the studies checked, with the rest unexplained. The V and J calls and clone size come from that table; D and trimming were worked out from the DNA. The sample table shows 200,000 to 250,000 clones, and more than 75% are seen once. The ten largest clonotypes hold 1.5% to 2.5% of the sample. CDR1 and CDR2, per the germline V gene, are SGDLS and YYNGEE. Here V drops 4 bases and J drops 6 bases, and the junction holds 6 bases not matched to any gene. The CDR3 measures 15 amino acids from cysteine to phenylalanine. Of the read, only the CDR3 DNA is kept; its 45 bases are in frame from base 1.

Concerning this clone itself: No antigen is known for it. No base quality values were provided; no much bigger clone lies one nucleotide off.

The source material was PBMCs. The clonotype comes from a woman younger than 30 in good health and CMV-seropositive. This chain joins TRBV9 to TRBJ2-2, with TRBD1 identical over 10 junction bases. The CDR3 protein is CASSQMGQGSGELFF. The bases are TGTGCCAGCAGCCAGATGGGACAGGGGTCCGGGGAGCTGTTTTTT.